The 12 T cell receptor beta chains reported below all come from one sample, sequenced in a study of blood T cell repertoires in COVID-19. Profiling relied on immunoSEQ multiplex PCR, and the TCRdb table lists in-frame clones only, not all of them. The table includes fewer than 350,000 clones, about 90% detected once. Sequencing used peripheral blood. Source of these receptors: a woman aged 30 to 39 who had recovered from COVID-19.

This clone was seen a handful of times. V is TRBV4-1 and J is TRBJ2-7; 9 bases match TRBD2. This CDR3 is built from 17 residues. CDR1 and CDR2 (germline): MGHRA, YSYEKL. J lost 5 bases, V lost 0 bases, and 11 bases had no gene match. This chain's CDR3 is CASSQESIGGRAHEQYF. For the CDR3, the DNA is TGCGCCAGCAGCCAAGAATCCATAGGCGGGAGGGCCCACGAGCAGTACTTC.

V usage is TRBV19 and J usage is TRBJ1-1; D remains ambiguous. Trimming stripped 1 base from V and 5 bases from J, with 8 bases between. The CDR3 runs to 13 residues. Germline CDR1 is LNHDA and CDR2 is SQIVND (reference sequence). CDR3 in amino acids: CASSIVRRTEAFF. The DNA for the CDR3 is TGTGCCAGTAGTATAGTAAGGAGGACTGAAGCTTTCTTT.

On this clone: The same CDR3 can be traced to other DNA sequences in this sample. The V call is TRBV12-3 or TRBV12-4, the J call TRBJ1-2, with D possibly matching TRBD1 (5 bases). Trimming pared 6 bases from V and 4 bases from J, leaving 12 bases between. This CDR3 comprises 13 residues. For the CDR3, the DNA is TGTGCCAGCAGCGGAAGAAGGGGCTATGGCTACACCTTC. This translates into CASSGRRGYGYTF.

The gene calls are TRBV2 and TRBJ1-4, with 7 nucleotides matching TRBD1. Trimming took 8 bases from V and 7 from J; bases not matched to a gene: 10. Germline loops: CDR1 SNHLY, CDR2 FYNNEI. The CDR3 contains 14 residues. This CDR3 reads CASSNDREGEKLFF. The CDR3 region has the DNA TGTGCCAGCTCTAACGACAGGGAAGGTGAAAAACTGTTTTTT.

V and J are TRBV3-1 (or the pseudogene TRBV3-2) and TRBJ2-1; D perhaps matches TRBD2 (5 bases). CDR1 LGHDT and CDR2 YNNKEL come from the germline V gene (reference sequence). The ends were cut back, 4 bases at V and 8 bases at J, with 18 bases in the middle. The CDR3 consists of 15 residues. The chain's CDR3 is CASSLLASMADEQFF. The CDR3 DNA is TGTGCCAGCAGCCTCCTCGCTAGCATGGCCGATGAGCAGTTCTTC.

Written as DNA, the CDR3 is TGTGCCAGCATGGGGGCGTTGAATGAGCAGTTCTTC. Protein product: CASMGALNEQFF. The chain uses TRBV11-3 and TRBJ2-1; tentative D call: TRBD1 (6 bases). The V gene lost 7 bases and the J gene lost 7 bases, with 11 bases spanning the gap. This CDR3 has 12 amino acids. The germline V gene has CDR1 SGHNT and CDR2 YENEEA.

This rearrangement joins TRBV4-2 to TRBJ2-7, with TRBD2 identical over 7 bases. Trimming at V came to 0 bases and at J to 0 bases, leaving 5 bases not matched to a gene. This CDR3 has 16 residues. Germline V gives CDR1 LGHNA, CDR2 YNFKEQ. The CDR3 sequence: CASSQEPAGSSYEQYF. The DNA for the CDR3 is TGTGCCAGCAGCCAAGAACCAGCGGGGAGCTCCTACGAGCAGTACTTC.

The chain links TRBV2 to TRBJ2-3, with 8 positions matching TRBD2. The CDR3 spans 16 residues. Germline V CDR1 and CDR2: SNHLY, FYNNEI. Trimming at V came to 4 bases and at J to 3 bases, leaving 9 bases not matched to a gene. The CDR3 nucleotides are TGTGCCAGCAGTGCCCGTATAGCGGGAAGAACAGATACGCAGTATTTT. It is translated as CASSARIAGRTDTQYF.

This clone was seen just once. This rearrangement joins TRBV18 to TRBJ2-7, with D perhaps TRBD2 (6 bases). This CDR3 has 16 residues. CDR1 KGHSH and CDR2 LQKENI come from the germline V gene. The V end was cut by 3 bases, the J end by 2 bases, with 17 bases between. CDR3 region: CASSPLAAGLAYEQYF. The CDR3 DNA follows: TGTGCCAGCTCACCCTTGGCGGCGGGGTTGGCCTACGAGCAGTACTTC.

This chain connects TRBV14 to TRBJ2-1; possibly TRBD2 for D (7 bases). The V end lost 1 base, the J end lost 8 bases, and 18 bases lay between the germline ends. In germline, CDR1 is SGHDN, CDR2 FVKESK. CDR3 length: 16 amino acids. The CDR3 nucleotides read TGTGCCAGCAGCCAAGTTGGGGGGGCTTACTTAGATGAGCAGTTCTTC. It translates to CASSQVGGAYLDEQFF.

The chain employs TRBV28 and TRBJ2-1, with a tentative D call TRBD1 (6 bases). Trimming left V 3 bases short and J 6 bases short, with 15 bases between. This CDR3 is built from 15 residues. CDR1 and CDR2 (germline): MDHEN, SYDVKM. CDR3 protein: CASSLLAGAGNEQFF. The CDR3 DNA reads as TGTGCCAGCAGTTTGTTAGCAGGGGCTGGCAATGAGCAGTTCTTC.

The chain recombines TRBV2 with TRBJ2-7, with TRBD1 identical over 10 bases. Trimming at V came to 2 bases and at J to 3 bases, leaving 7 bases not matched to a gene. The germline gives CDR1 SNHLY, CDR2 FYNNEI. The CDR3 is made up of 16 amino acids. CDR3 in amino acids: CASSEFGDRGYYEQYF. DNA for the CDR3: TGTGCCAGCAGTGAATTTGGGGACAGGGGCTACTACGAGCAGTACTTC.